Shown below are 16 T cell receptor beta chains from a single sample sequenced in a study of T cell changes during pregnancy in multiple sclerosis. Some clones are missing from TCRdb's copy, which holds only in-frame ones; the method was immunoSEQ multiplex PCR. The data contain about 71,000 clones, about 92% of them singletons. The sample here was peripheral blood, taken in the third trimester of pregnancy. The receptor source for this set is a female donor with multiple sclerosis, enrolled in a pregnancy study.

The genes are TRBV14 and TRBJ2-7, with no clear D. Germline V lookup: CDR1 SGHDN, CDR2 FVKESK. V lost 4 bases and J lost 2, with 9 bases in between. CDR3 size: 13 residues. The CDR3 here is CASSPRMTYEQYF. CDR3 coding DNA: TGTGCCAGCAGCCCTAGAATGACCTACGAGCAGTACTTC.

The CDR3 DNA reads TGTGCCAGCAGCTCAGGTCGGGCAGGGTCCTACAATGAGCAGTTCTTC. Residues: CASSSGRAGSYNEQFF. The J gene is TRBJ2-1, the V gene TRBV5-4, with D maybe TRBD1 (5 bases). CDR1 is SGHNT, CDR2 YYREEE, per germline (reference sequence). Trimming took off 3 bases at V and 1 base at J, with 14 bases between the two ends. This CDR3 has 16 amino acids.

The chain uses TRBV27 and TRBJ1-2; 7 nucleotides agree with TRBD1. The germline CDR1 and CDR2 sequences are MNHEY and SMNVEV (reference sequence). With V trimmed by 7 bases and J by 0 bases, 14 bases remained unmatched. This CDR3 has 17 residues. DNA of the CDR3: TGTGCCAGCATAGGAGGGATCGGCCAGGGGGCTAACTATGGCTACACCTTC. Protein sequence: CASIGGIGQGANYGYTF.

The J gene is TRBJ2-7, the V gene TRBV7-2, with 16 bases matching TRBD2. Losses at the gene ends were 1 base for V and 2 bases for J; bases not matched to a gene: 2. The CDR3 totals 17 residues. CDR1 is SGHTA and CDR2 is FQGNSA in the germline V gene. For the CDR3, the DNA is TGTGCCAGCAGCTTAGGGGGACTAGCGGGAGGGCCCTACGAGCAGTACTTC. Amino acid sequence: CASSLGGLAGGPYEQYF.

The rearrangement uses TRBV5-4 and TRBJ2-2; 10 bases are a match to TRBD2. Germline V gene sequence: CDR1 SGHNT, CDR2 YYREEE (reference sequence). The V segment lost 7 bases and the J segment 4 bases; nucleotides outside the gene matches: 7. The CDR3 length is 15 residues. The CDR3 reads CASSSAGGPTGELFF. CDR3 coding DNA: TGTGCCAGCTCCTCAGCGGGAGGGCCCACCGGGGAGCTGTTTTTT.

The CDR3 protein is CASSSNRLYEQYF. CDR3 coding DNA: TGTGCCAGCAGTTCTAATCGCCTCTACGAGCAGTACTTC. J is TRBJ2-7 and V is TRBV7-2; D gene uncertain. The V gene lost 6 bases and the J gene lost 3 bases, with 12 bases spanning the gap. This CDR3 is 13 amino acids long. Per germline, CDR1 SGHTA and CDR2 FQGNSA.

CDR3 DNA: TGTGCCAGCAGTGCTACAGGGGGCGGGCAGCCCCAGCATTTT. Its protein is CASSATGGGQPQHF. The chain carries TRBV2 and TRBJ1-5; TRBD1 matches at 9 bases. The length of the CDR3 is 14 residues. Trimming cost V 4 bases and J 7 bases; bases outside gene matches: 5. CDR1 is SNHLY and CDR2 is FYNNEI in the germline V gene.

The genes are TRBV5-1 and TRBJ2-1; the match to TRBD2 covers 10 bases. CDR3 size: 15 residues. Germline V gene data show CDR1 as SGHRS and CDR2 as YFSETQ. Unmatched junction bases numbered 5, after V lost 2 bases and J lost 6 bases. CDR3 sequence reads: CASSLAGGRSNEQFF. CDR3 bases: TGCGCCAGCAGCTTAGCGGGAGGGAGGAGCAATGAGCAGTTCTTC.

The chain uses TRBV18 and TRBJ1-2; 7 bases are shared with TRBD1. CDR1 KGHSH and CDR2 LQKENI come from the germline V gene. The CDR3 contains 15 residues. After removal of 8 bases from V and 4 bases from J, the junction contained 13 bases not matched to a gene. The CDR3 loop reads CASRLTGEGVYGYTF. CDR3 DNA: TGTGCCAGCAGACTAACAGGGGAAGGGGTCTATGGCTACACCTTC. The full variable domain, in which reference TRBV18 and TRBJ1-2 provide the parts outside the CDR3, is NAGVMQNPRHLVRRRGQEARLRCSPMKGHSHVYWYRQLPEEGLKFMVYLQKENIIDESGMPKERFSAEFPKEGPSILRIQQVVRGDSAAYFCASRLTGEGVYGYTFGSGTRLTVV.

This chain links TRBV29-1 with TRBJ1-2; D perhaps matches TRBD1 (5 bases). The V end lost 8 bases, the J end lost 6 bases, and 10 bases lay between the germline ends. Germline assignment: CDR1 SQVTM and CDR2 ANQGSEA. The CDR3 loop spans 10 amino acids. The CDR3 nucleotides are TGCAGCACTGGAGGGGATGGCTACACCTTC. Translated: CSTGGDGYTF.

CDR3 in DNA: TGTGCCAGCAGCGCCTACCGGGACAGCTTTAATCAGCCCCAGCATTTT. Amino acids: CASSAYRDSFNQPQHF. V is TRBV11-3 and J is TRBJ1-5, with 7 bases that match TRBD1. The CDR3 is 16 amino acids. The germline V gene has CDR1 SGHNT and CDR2 YENEEA. V lost 5 bases and J lost 4; bases outside the gene matches: 11.

V and J are TRBV14 and TRBJ2-7; D is undetermined. CDR1 and CDR2 from the germline V gene are SGHDN and FVKESK. Trimming pared 2 bases from V and 6 bases from J, leaving 5 bases between. The CDR3 totals 11 residues. CDR3 amino acids: CASSQWSEQYF. CDR3 in DNA: TGTGCCAGCAGCCAATGGAGCGAGCAGTACTTC.

The chain has TRBV10-3 and TRBJ2-7; 7 nucleotides align to TRBD2. The CDR3 covers 16 residues. V lost 9 bases, J lost 2 bases, and 16 bases stayed unmatched. Per germline, CDR1 ENHRY and CDR2 SYGVKD. CDR3 in DNA: TGTGCCATTACCCCCTCGGGGAGGGAGGAAACCTACGAGCAGTACTTC. Protein product: CAITPSGREETYEQYF.

The chain has TRBV6-5 and TRBJ1-4; D may be TRBD1 (6 bases). The CDR3 sequence is 12 residues long. V was pared by 8 bases and J by 9 bases, with 13 bases between. The germline V gene has CDR1 MNHEY and CDR2 SVGAGI. The CDR3 nucleotides read TGTGCCAGCTCGGGACACTCAAAAAAACTGTTTTTT. Its protein is CASSGHSKKLFF.

In its sample, this clone was seen once. This sequence joins TRBV5-6 and TRBJ2-7; TRBD2 aligns across 12 bases. Germline-derived CDR1 and CDR2 are SGHDT and YYEEEE. This CDR3 is built from 14 residues. V lost 7 bases and J lost 6; bases outside the gene matches: 8. The CDR3 DNA reads TGTGCCAGCGAAACCCTAGCGGGAGGGCGCGAGCAGTACTTC. Translation gives CASETLAGGREQYF.

V gene TRBV6-1 combines with J gene TRBJ1-5, with 7 positions matching TRBD1. V lost 10 bases and J lost 3; bases outside the gene matches: 9. The V gene's germline CDR1 is MNHNS and CDR2 SASEGT. The CDR3 is 14 residues long. This chain's CDR3 is CATQTGPNNQPQHF. As DNA, the CDR3 is TGTGCCACCCAGACAGGGCCCAACAATCAGCCCCAGCATTTT.